This T cell receptor beta chain came from a study of glioma-infiltrating T cells after dendritic cell vaccination. Time point given: after dendritic cell vaccination, including at tumor progression/relapse. Sequencing was performed with immunoSEQ multiplex PCR; in TCRdb, only in-frame clones are kept and a portion is missing. The sample lists about 50,000 clones; over 65% were seen once. Germline V gene sequence: CDR1 SGHRS, CDR2 YFSETQ. This CDR3 contains 15 residues. Trimming took 4 bases from V and 4 from J; bases not matched to a gene: 4. The chain uses TRBV5-1 and TRBJ1-3; 11 nucleotides match TRBD1. Sequenced material: blood, taken after dendritic cell vaccination. The TCR originated in a human donor with glioblastoma. CDR3 bases: TGCGCCAGCAGCCTGGGACAGGGGGTAGGAAACACCATATATTTT. It is translated as CASSLGQGVGNTIYF.